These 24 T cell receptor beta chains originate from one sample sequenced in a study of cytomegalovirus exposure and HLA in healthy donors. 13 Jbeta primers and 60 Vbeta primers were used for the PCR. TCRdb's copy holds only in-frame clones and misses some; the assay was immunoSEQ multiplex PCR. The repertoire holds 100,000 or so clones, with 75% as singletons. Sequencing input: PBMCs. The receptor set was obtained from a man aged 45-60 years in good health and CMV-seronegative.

CDR3 DNA: TGTGCCAGCAGGACAGGGGCAGAGACCCAGTACTTC. It encodes CASRTGAETQYF. The rearrangement uses TRBV5-6 and TRBJ2-5; 8 bases align to TRBD1. V was clipped by 5 bases and J by 4 bases; unmatched bases: 1. This CDR3 contains 12 residues. Germline CDR1 and CDR2: SGHDT and YYEEEE.

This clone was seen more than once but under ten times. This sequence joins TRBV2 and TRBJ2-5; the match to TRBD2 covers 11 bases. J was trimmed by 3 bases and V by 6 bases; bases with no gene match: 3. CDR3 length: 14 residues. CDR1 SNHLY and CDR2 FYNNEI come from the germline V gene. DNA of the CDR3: TGTGCCAGCAGGGAGACTAGCGGGAAAGAGACCCAGTACTTC. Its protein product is CASRETSGKETQYF.

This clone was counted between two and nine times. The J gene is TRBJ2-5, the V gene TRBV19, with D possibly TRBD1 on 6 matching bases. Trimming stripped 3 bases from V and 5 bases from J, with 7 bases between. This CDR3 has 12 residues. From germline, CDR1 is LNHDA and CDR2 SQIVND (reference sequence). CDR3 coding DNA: TGTGCCAGTAGTATTCAGGGGGAGACCCAGTACTTC. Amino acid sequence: CASSIQGETQYF.

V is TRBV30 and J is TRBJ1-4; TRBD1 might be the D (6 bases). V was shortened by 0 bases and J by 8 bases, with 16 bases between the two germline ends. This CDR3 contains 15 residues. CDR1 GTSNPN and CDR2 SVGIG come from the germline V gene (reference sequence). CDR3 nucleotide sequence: TGTGCCTGGAGTGTTGGGGGCTCCGGTTTGGAAAAACTGTTTTTT. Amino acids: CAWSVGGSGLEKLFF.

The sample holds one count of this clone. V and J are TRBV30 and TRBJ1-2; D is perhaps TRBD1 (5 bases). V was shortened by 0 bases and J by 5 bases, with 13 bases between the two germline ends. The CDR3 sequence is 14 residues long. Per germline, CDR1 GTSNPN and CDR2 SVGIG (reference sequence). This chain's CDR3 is CAWSVGGDLYGYTF. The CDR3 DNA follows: TGTGCCTGGAGTGTCGGAGGGGACTTATATGGCTACACCTTC.

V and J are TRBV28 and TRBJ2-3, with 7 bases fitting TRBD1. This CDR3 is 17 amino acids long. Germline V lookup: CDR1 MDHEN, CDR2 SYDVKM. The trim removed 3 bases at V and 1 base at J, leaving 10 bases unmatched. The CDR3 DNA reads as TGTGCCAGCAGTTTGCCTGTCAAGGGGGCTGGCACAGATACGCAGTATTTT. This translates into CASSLPVKGAGTDTQYF.

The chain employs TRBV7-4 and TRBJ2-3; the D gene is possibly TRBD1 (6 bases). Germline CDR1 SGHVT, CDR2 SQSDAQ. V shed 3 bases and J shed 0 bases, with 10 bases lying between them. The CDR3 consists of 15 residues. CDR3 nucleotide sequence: TGTGCCAGCAGCTTCAGGGGAACCAGCACAGATACGCAGTATTTT. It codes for CASSFRGTSTDTQYF.

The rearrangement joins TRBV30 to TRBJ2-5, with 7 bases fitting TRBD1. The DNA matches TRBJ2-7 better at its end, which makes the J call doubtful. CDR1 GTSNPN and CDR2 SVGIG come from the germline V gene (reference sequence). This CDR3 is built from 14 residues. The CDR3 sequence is CAWRLAGGSYEQYF. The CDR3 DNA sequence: TGTGCCTGGAGGTTAGCAGGGGGTAGTTACGAGCAGTACTTC.

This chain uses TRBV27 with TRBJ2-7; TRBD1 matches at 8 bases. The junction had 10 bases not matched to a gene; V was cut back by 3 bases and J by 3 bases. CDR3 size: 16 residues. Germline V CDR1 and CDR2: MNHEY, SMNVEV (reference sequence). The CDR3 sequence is CASSFWGQVGIYEQYF. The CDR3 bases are TGTGCCAGCAGTTTTTGGGGACAGGTTGGAATCTACGAGCAGTACTTC.

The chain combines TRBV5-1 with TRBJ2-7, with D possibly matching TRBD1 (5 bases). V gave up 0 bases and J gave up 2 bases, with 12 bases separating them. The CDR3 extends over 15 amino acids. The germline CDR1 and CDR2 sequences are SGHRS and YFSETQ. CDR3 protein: CASSLDQGTTYEQYF. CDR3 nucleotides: TGCGCCAGCAGCTTGGATCAGGGAACAACCTACGAGCAGTACTTC.

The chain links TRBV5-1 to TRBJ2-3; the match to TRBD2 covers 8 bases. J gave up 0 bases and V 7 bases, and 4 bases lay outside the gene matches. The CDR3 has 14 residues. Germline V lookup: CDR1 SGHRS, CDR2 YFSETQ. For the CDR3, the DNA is TGCGCCAGCCGCGGGGGGCTAAGCACAGATACGCAGTATTTT. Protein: CASRGGLSTDTQYF.

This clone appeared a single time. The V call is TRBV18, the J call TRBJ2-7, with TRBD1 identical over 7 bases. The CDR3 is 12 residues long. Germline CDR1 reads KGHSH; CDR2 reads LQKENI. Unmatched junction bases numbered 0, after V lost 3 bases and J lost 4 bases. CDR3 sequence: CASSPTGYEQYF. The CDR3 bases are TGTGCCAGCTCACCGACAGGGTACGAGCAGTACTTC.

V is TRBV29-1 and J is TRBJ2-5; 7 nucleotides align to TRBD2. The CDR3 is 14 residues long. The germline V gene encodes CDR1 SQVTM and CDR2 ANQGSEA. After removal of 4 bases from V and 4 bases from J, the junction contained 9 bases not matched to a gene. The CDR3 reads CSVGRGGSGETQYF. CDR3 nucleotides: TGCAGCGTTGGACGGGGCGGGAGCGGAGAGACCCAGTACTTC. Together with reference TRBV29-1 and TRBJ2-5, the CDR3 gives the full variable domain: SAVISQKPSRDICQRGTSLTIQCQVDSQVTMMFWYRQQPGQSLTLIATANQGSEATYESGFVIDKFPISRPNLTFSTLTVSNMSPEDSSIYLCSVGRGGSGETQYFGPGTRLLVL.

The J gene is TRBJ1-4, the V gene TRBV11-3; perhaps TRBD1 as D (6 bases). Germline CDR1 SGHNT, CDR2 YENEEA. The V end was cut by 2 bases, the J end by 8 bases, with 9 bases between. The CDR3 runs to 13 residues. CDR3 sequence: CASSLWGGEKLFF. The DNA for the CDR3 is TGTGCCAGCAGCTTATGGGGGGGCGAAAAACTGTTTTTT. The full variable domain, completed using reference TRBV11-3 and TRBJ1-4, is EAGVVQSPRYKIIEKKQPVAFWCNPISGHNTLYWYLQNLGQGPELLIRYENEEAVDDSQLPKDRFSAERLKGVDSTLKIQPAELGDSAVYLCASSLWGGEKLFFGSGTQLSVL.

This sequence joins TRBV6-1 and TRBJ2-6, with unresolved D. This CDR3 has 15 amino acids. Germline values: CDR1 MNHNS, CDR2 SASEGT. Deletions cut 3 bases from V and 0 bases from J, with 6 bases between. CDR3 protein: CASSDWASGANVLTF. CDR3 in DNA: TGTGCCAGCAGTGATTGGGCCTCTGGGGCCAACGTCCTGACTTTC.

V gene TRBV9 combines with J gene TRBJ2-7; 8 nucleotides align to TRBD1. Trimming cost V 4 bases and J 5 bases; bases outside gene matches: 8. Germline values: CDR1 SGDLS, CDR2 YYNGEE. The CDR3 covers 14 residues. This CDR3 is CASSPQTGVHEQYF. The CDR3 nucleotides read TGTGCCAGCAGCCCTCAGACAGGGGTGCACGAGCAGTACTTC. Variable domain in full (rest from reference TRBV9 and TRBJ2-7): DSGVTQTPKHLITATGQRVTLRCSPRSGDLSVYWYQQSLDQGLQFLIQYYNGEERAKGNILERFSAQQFPDLHSELNLSSLELGDSALYFCASSPQTGVHEQYFGPGTRLTVT.

The CDR3 nucleotides are TGCGCCAGCAGCCCGGGACAAACAGATACGCAGTATTTT. It specifies CASSPGQTDTQYF. The chain joins TRBV5-1 to TRBJ2-3, with D possibly matching TRBD1 (6 bases). The germline V gene encodes CDR1 SGHRS and CDR2 YFSETQ. The V gene lost 4 bases and the J gene lost 3 bases, with 9 bases spanning the gap. The CDR3 is 13 residues long.

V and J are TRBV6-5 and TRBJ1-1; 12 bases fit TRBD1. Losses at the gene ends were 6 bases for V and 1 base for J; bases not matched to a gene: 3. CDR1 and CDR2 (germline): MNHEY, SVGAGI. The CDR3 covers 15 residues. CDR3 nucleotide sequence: TGTGCCAGCAGAGGGACAGGGGGCGCGAACACTGAAGCTTTCTTT. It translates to CASRGTGGANTEAFF.

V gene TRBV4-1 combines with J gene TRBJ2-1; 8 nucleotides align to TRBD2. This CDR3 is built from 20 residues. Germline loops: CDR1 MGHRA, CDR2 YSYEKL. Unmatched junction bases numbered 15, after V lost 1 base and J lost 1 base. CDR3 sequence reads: CASSQVSRPGGGLSYNEQFF. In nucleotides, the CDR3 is TGCGCCAGCAGCCAAGTAAGCAGACCCGGGGGGGGACTATCCTACAATGAGCAGTTCTTC.

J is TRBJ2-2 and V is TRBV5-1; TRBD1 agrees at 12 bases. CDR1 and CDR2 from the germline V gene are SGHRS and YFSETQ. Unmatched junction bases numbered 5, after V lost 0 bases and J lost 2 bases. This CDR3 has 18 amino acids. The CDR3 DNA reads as TGCGCCAGCAGCTTGGAGGGACAGGGGGCACCAAACACCGGGGAGCTGTTTTTT. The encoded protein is CASSLEGQGAPNTGELFF.

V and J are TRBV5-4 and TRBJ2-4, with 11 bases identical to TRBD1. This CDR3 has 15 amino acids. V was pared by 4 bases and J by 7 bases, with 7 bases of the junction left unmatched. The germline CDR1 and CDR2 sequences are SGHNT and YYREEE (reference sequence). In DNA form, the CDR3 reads TGTGCCAGCAGCCTAACCGGGACAGGGGGGAACATTCAGTACTTC. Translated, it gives CASSLTGTGGNIQYF.

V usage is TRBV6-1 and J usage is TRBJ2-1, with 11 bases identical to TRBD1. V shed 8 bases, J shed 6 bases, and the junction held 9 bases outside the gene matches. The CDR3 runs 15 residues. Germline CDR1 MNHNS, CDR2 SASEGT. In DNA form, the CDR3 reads TGTGCCAGCGCGACAGGACAGGGGGCGAGCAATGAGCAGTTCTTC. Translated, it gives CASATGQGASNEQFF.

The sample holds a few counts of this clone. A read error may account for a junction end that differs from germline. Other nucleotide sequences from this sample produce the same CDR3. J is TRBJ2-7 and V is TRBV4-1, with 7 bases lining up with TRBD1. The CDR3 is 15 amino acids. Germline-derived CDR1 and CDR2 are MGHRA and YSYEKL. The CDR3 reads CASSQETQGPYEQYF. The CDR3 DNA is TGTGCCAGCAGCCAAGAAACACAGGGGCCCTACGAGCAGTACTTC.

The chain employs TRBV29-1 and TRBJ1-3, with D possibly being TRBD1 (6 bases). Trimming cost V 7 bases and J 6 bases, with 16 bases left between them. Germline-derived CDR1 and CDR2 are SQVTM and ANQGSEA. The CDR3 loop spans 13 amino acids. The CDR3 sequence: CSALGQVANTIYF. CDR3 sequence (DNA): TGCAGCGCCCTGGGACAAGTGGCAAACACCATATATTTT.